The present T cell receptor beta chain was sequenced within a study of cytomegalovirus exposure and HLA in healthy donors. Measured with immunoSEQ multiplex PCR; TCRdb has only the in-frame clones, and not every one. The sample shows 110,000 or so clones, about 91% of them seen only once. Germline values: CDR1 SGHDN, CDR2 FVKESK. The V end lost 1 base, the J end lost 9 bases, and 7 bases lay between the germline ends. The CDR3 spans 12 residues. Study-level findings and limits: In the roughly 110 validation repertoires, under 95% of cluster scores exceeded 0, per a later analysis. The dataset shows that most TCR sequences were rare, while some public TCRs occurred in many donors. In vitro, a few CMV-associated chains proved specific for CMV antigens. Per published reports, the classifier diagnosed cytomegalovirus status with high specificity and sensitivity.

Of note for this clone: Its antigen is not identified.

The gene calls are TRBV14 and TRBJ2-1; D not certain. This clonotype was sampled from a man between 18 and 29 years old in good health and CMV-seronegative. Specimen: PBMCs. The CDR3, as DNA: TGTGCCAGCAGCCAAGGCCTACTTGAGCAGTTCTTC. Amino acids: CASSQGLLEQFF.